A selection of T cell receptor beta chains follows, all from one sample in a study of shared clonotypes between healthy human individuals. Produced via immunoSEQ multiplex PCR; TCRdb's table is partial and in-frame only. The data hold some 2,000,000 clones, with about 94% observed a single time. The sample consisted of naive CD4+ T cells sorted from blood. These receptors were obtained from a man aged 18 to 29 in good health. CDR3s include the opening cysteine and the closing phenylalanine or tryptophan. A D gene is named only where the DNA matches it firmly. Not every row has a clone size; where given, it reads once, few, many or a size class.

length,size,D,J,V,DNA,CDR3
13,-,TRBD2,TRBJ2-1,TRBV7-2,TGTGCCAGCAAGTTGGGGGGAGGGAATGAGCAGTTCTTC,CASKLGGGNEQFF
13,-,-,TRBJ2-7,TRBV28,TGTGCCAGCAGTCCCCACACTACCTACGAGCAGTACTTC,CASSPHTTYEQYF
16,-,TRBD1,TRBJ1-4,TRBV7-3,TGTGCCAGCAGCTTAAGATCCGGGACAGGGGGCGAAAAACTGTTTTTT,CASSLRSGTGGEKLFF
12,-,-,TRBJ1-2,TRBV29-1,TGCAGCGCCCAGACAGCTTTGGGGGGCTACACCTTC,CSAQTALGGYTF
14,once,-,TRBJ1-2,TRBV6-1,TGTGCCAGCAGTGACGCCGGGGGGCGCCTAGGCTACACCTTC,CASSDAGGRLGYTF
15,-,-,TRBJ2-7,TRBV6-1,TGTGCCACCAAAGGAGGGTTGTACGGCTCCTACGAGCAGTACTTC,CATKGGLYGSYEQYF
14,-,-,TRBJ1-6,TRBV5-6,TGTGCCAGCAGCTTGGGGACCCCTAATTCACCCCTCCACTTT,CASSLGTPNSPLHF
14,-,-,TRBJ2-5,TRBV7-9,TGTGCCAGCAGCTTACGGGGCCCCCAAGAGACCCAGTACTTC,CASSLRGPQETQYF
15,-,-,TRBJ1-5,TRBV19,TGTGCCAGTAACCCCCGTGGGGACAGCAATCAGCCCCAGCATTTT,CASNPRGDSNQPQHF
17,-,TRBD2,TRBJ2-5,TRBV4-2,TGTGCCAGCAGCCGAACCGGGACTAGCGGGAGTCGGGAGACCCAGTACTTC,CASSRTGTSGSRETQYF
14,-,TRBD2,TRBJ2-3,TRBV30,TGTGCCTGGAGTAATTCGGGGGGTAAAGATACGCAGTATTTT,CAWSNSGGKDTQYF
14,-,-,TRBJ1-5,TRBV10-2,TGCGCCAGCACTTCGACAGATAGCAATCAGCCCCAGCATTTT,CASTSTDSNQPQHF
12,-,-,TRBJ2-5,TRBV7-9,TGTGCCAGCAGCTCCCTCCTGGAGACCCAGTACTTC,CASSSLLETQYF
14,-,TRBD2,TRBJ2-2,TRBV10-2,TGCGCCAGCAGACTAGCGGGGATCACCGGGGAGCTGTTTTTT,CASRLAGITGELFF
13,-,TRBD1,TRBJ2-2,TRBV10-3,TGTGCCGGGGGACAGCTGAACACCGGGGAGCTGTTTTTT,CAGGQLNTGELFF
17,-,-,TRBJ2-2,TRBV5-1,TGCGCCAGCAGCAAGGGCCCCGAGACCGCGAACACCGGGGAGCTGTTTTTT,CASSKGPETANTGELFF
18,-,-,TRBJ2-3,TRBV9,TGTGCCAGCAGCCCCCCGTTGGGGGGGGCGGGGAGCACAGATACGCAGTATTTT,CASSPPLGGAGSTDTQYF
14,-,-,TRBJ1-5,TRBV18,TGTGCCAGCTCACCGGGAAAATTAGATCAGCCCCAGCATTTT,CASSPGKLDQPQHF
14,-,-,TRBJ1-2,TRBV7-8,TGTGCCAGCAGCTTAGCCGTTTCGAACTATGGCTACACCTTC,CASSLAVSNYGYTF
16,-,TRBD1,TRBJ1-6,TRBV27,TGTGCCAGCAGTCCGAAACAGGACAGGATATTTTCACCCCTCCACTTT,CASSPKQDRIFSPLHF
14,-,-,TRBJ2-7,TRBV7-9,TGTGCCAGCAGCACGGGACTGGGATTGTACGAGCAGTACTTC,CASSTGLGLYEQYF
19,-,TRBD1,TRBJ2-2,TRBV6-1,TGTGCCAGCAGTGCCAAAACGGGGACAGGGGTTACAAACACCGGGGAGCTGTTTTTT,CASSAKTGTGVTNTGELFF
15,-,TRBD1,TRBJ2-5,TRBV6-5,TGTGCCAGCAGTTACCCGGGACAGGGGCAAGAGACCCAGTACTTC,CASSYPGQGQETQYF
15,-,-,TRBJ1-1,TRBV6-5,TGTGCCAGCAGTTACTGGGCAGACCTGAACACTGAAGCTTTCTTT,CASSYWADLNTEAFF
13,-,-,TRBJ1-1,TRBV29-1,TGCAGCGTTGAGGGCCAACTAAACACTGAAGCTTTCTTT,CSVEGQLNTEAFF